Below, 18 T cell receptor beta chains from the same sample are listed, as sequenced in a study of CD4+ T cells in melanoma. The table came from immunoSEQ multiplex PCR; TCRdb's copy has only in-frame clones and leaves some out. This sample yields around 110,000 clones, of which approximately 92% are seen a single time; around 3.3% belongs to the top ten. Sequences were obtained from peripheral blood. These receptors all stem from a human donor with melanoma.

The gene calls are TRBV6-4 and TRBJ2-7, with TRBD2 identical over 13 bases. V was clipped by 9 bases and J by 2 bases; unmatched bases: 13. The CDR3 extends over 17 amino acids. Germline-derived CDR1 and CDR2 are MRHNA and SNTAGT. The CDR3 loop reads CASFSTGTSGTTYEQYF. The CDR3 DNA reads TGTGCCAGTTTTTCGACGGGGACTAGCGGGACCACCTACGAGCAGTACTTC.

The V call is TRBV7-6, the J call TRBJ2-3, with 11 bases lining up with TRBD1. Germline V gives CDR1 SGHVS, CDR2 FNYEAQ. CDR3 length equals 19 residues. Trimming removed 8 bases from V and 1 base from J; junction bases left unmatched: 17. Here the CDR3 reads CASSWGTGGRTSGTDTQYF. In DNA, the CDR3 is TGTGCCAGCTCCTGGGGGACAGGGGGAAGGACTAGCGGCACAGATACGCAGTATTTT.

The count of this clone is one. Distinct nucleotide sequences in the sample also encode this CDR3. The V and J genes are TRBV28 and TRBJ2-5; D is unclear. The V gene's germline CDR1 is MDHEN and CDR2 SYDVKM. V was clipped by 2 bases and J by 2 bases, with 0 bases between them. The CDR3 spans 11 residues. This chain's CDR3 is CASSLQETQYF. In DNA form, the CDR3 reads TGTGCCAGCAGTTTACAAGAGACCCAGTACTTC.

The V gene is TRBV12-5, the J gene TRBJ2-1, with unresolved D. The germline V gene encodes CDR1 LGHNT and CDR2 FRNRAP. Between the trimmed V and J ends, which lost 4 bases and 4 bases, there was a span of 2 bases. The CDR3 runs 11 residues. The CDR3 region is CASGYYNEQFF. The CDR3 DNA is TGTGCTAGTGGTTATTACAATGAGCAGTTCTTC.

The rearrangement joins TRBV9 to TRBJ2-7; D is possibly TRBD2 (6 bases). CDR3 length: 14 amino acids. Germline CDR1 is SGDLS and CDR2 is YYNGEE. V was shortened by 0 bases and J by 6 bases, with 13 bases between the two germline ends. This CDR3 is CASSVVGGGGEQYF. The DNA of the CDR3 is TGTGCCAGCAGCGTAGTCGGGGGAGGTGGCGAGCAGTACTTC. Combining the CDR3 with reference TRBV9 and TRBJ2-7 gives the whole variable domain DSGVTQTPKHLITATGQRVTLRCSPRSGDLSVYWYQQSLDQGLQFLIQYYNGEERAKGNILERFSAQQFPDLHSELNLSSLELGDSALYFCASSVVGGGGEQYFGPGTRLTVT.

This sequence joins TRBV6-6 and TRBJ2-3; possible D gene TRBD2, 6 bases. The V end lost 7 bases, the J end lost 4 bases, and 12 bases lay between the germline ends. Germline V gives CDR1 MNHNY, CDR2 SVGAGI (reference sequence). CDR3 length: 13 residues. The CDR3 coding sequence is TGTGCCAGCAATAGAGGCGGGGCAGATACGCAGTATTTT. This codes for CASNRGGADTQYF.

This clone appeared once. CDR3 sequence (DNA): TGTGCCAGCAACCGTGCCAATGAGCAGTTCTTC. Protein product: CASNRANEQFF. V usage is TRBV27 and J usage is TRBJ2-1; D not resolved. The germline V gene has CDR1 MNHEY and CDR2 SMNVEV (reference sequence). Trimming removed 7 bases from V and 6 bases from J, with 7 bases in between. The CDR3 spans 11 residues.

The chain joins TRBV28 to TRBJ2-6, with unresolved D. The CDR3 is 17 residues long. The V end lost 5 bases, the J end lost 0 bases, and 14 bases lay between the germline ends. Germline CDR1 MDHEN, CDR2 SYDVKM. The CDR3 reads CASSPNPSVSGANVLTF. The DNA for the CDR3 is TGTGCCAGCAGTCCGAACCCCTCGGTCTCTGGGGCCAACGTCCTGACTTTC.

The CDR3 reads CASSLGGLGREGNEQFF. The CDR3 nucleotides are TGTGCCAGCAGCTTAGGGGGGCTAGGGCGGGAGGGGAATGAGCAGTTCTTC. The V gene is TRBV11-3, the J gene TRBJ2-1; 9 positions match TRBD2. The CDR3 covers 17 residues. Trimming took 1 base from V and 7 from J; bases not matched to a gene: 11. CDR1 is SGHNT, CDR2 YENEEA, per germline. Together with reference TRBV11-3 and TRBJ2-1, the CDR3 gives the full variable domain: EAGVVQSPRYKIIEKKQPVAFWCNPISGHNTLYWYLQNLGQGPELLIRYENEEAVDDSQLPKDRFSAERLKGVDSTLKIQPAELGDSAVYLCASSLGGLGREGNEQFFGPGTRLTVL.

The V gene is TRBV19, the J gene TRBJ1-5, with 8 bases fitting TRBD1. V lost 8 bases and J lost 5; bases outside the gene matches: 8. CDR1 and CDR2 from the germline V gene are LNHDA and SQIVND (reference sequence). The CDR3 length is 14 residues. The CDR3 here is CASGEQGGDQPQHF. For the CDR3, the DNA is TGTGCCAGTGGGGAACAGGGGGGAGATCAGCCCCAGCATTTT.

V and J are TRBV30 and TRBJ1-1; D is uncertain. CDR3 length: 13 amino acids. Germline V CDR1 and CDR2: GTSNPN, SVGIG (reference sequence). V was cut by 6 bases and J by 1 base, with 12 bases left in between. The CDR3 spells CACQDASNTEAFF. The CDR3 DNA sequence: TGTGCCTGTCAGGACGCATCGAACACTGAAGCTTTCTTT.

The chain uses TRBV28 and TRBJ1-2; D may be TRBD1 (6 bases). The germline V gene has CDR1 MDHEN and CDR2 SYDVKM. The CDR3 length is 14 residues. V was cut by 8 bases and J by 3 bases, with 16 bases left in between. The CDR3 bases are TGTGCCAGCTGGGGTGCGGGGGCCTACTATGGCTACACCTTC. Translation: CASWGAGAYYGYTF.

Comment on this clone: Its ends do not fully match the called genes, so a read error is possible. This sequence joins TRBV27 and TRBJ2-7, with TRBD2 matching over 9 bases. CDR3 length equals 15 residues. Germline assignment: CDR1 MNHEY and CDR2 SMNVEV (reference sequence). The CDR3 nucleotides read TGTGCCAGCAGTTTGCCCGGGACTAGCCGACAATTCCTACACTTC. Amino acid sequence: CASSLPGTSRQFLHF.

The chain joins TRBV7-6 to TRBJ2-1, with 8 bases matching TRBD2. The CDR3 loop spans 16 amino acids. Per germline, CDR1 SGHVS and CDR2 FNYEAQ. J gave up 5 bases and V 1 base, and 7 bases lay outside the gene matches. Written as DNA, the CDR3 is TGTGCCAGCAGCTTAGGGTCCGGGAGGGCCCACAATGAGCAGTTCTTC. Amino acids: CASSLGSGRAHNEQFF.

The chain is built from TRBV21-1 and TRBJ2-1; TRBD2 reflects the table's D call only, with no check against the DNA. TRBV21-1 is a pseudogene. The CDR3 runs to 17 residues. The CDR3 nucleotides are TGTGCCAGCAGCAAAGGGGGTAGCGAGAGACACTACAATGAGCAGTTCTTC. Its translation is CASSKGGSERHYNEQFF.

The rearrangement joins TRBV14 to TRBJ1-5; 8 nucleotides align to TRBD1. CDR3 length equals 14 residues. CDR1 SGHDN and CDR2 FVKESK come from the germline V gene. Trimming took 5 bases from V and 5 from J; bases not matched to a gene: 5. CDR3 nucleotides: TGTGCCAGCAGCGAAACAGGGGGGGATCAGCCCCAGCATTTT. Amino acids: CASSETGGDQPQHF.

Remarks on this clone: Within the sample, other DNA sequences also encode this same CDR3. The chain joins TRBV7-2 to TRBJ1-5; D possibly corresponds to TRBD1 (5 bases). The length of the CDR3 is 14 residues. Germline V gene lookup returns CDR1 SGHTA and CDR2 FQGNSA. V was pared by 2 bases and J by 3 bases, with 8 bases between. CDR3 sequence (DNA): TGTGCCAGCAGCTTACAGGGAACCAATCAGCCCCAGCATTTT. It is translated as CASSLQGTNQPQHF.

The chain carries TRBV28 and TRBJ2-3; 9 bases agree with TRBD2. Germline V gene lookup returns CDR1 MDHEN and CDR2 SYDVKM. The CDR3 runs 19 residues. J lost 5 bases, V lost 4 bases, and 19 bases had no gene match. CDR3 DNA sequence: TGTGCCAGCAGTTCCCCTTACGCCACCATAGCGGGAGCAGGAGATACGCAGTATTTT. Its translation is CASSSPYATIAGAGDTQYF. The whole variable domain, remainder taken from reference TRBV28 and TRBJ2-3, is DVKVTQSSRYLVKRTGEKVFLECVQDMDHENMFWYRQDPGLGLRLIYFSYDVKMKEKGDIPEGYSVSREKKERFSLILESASTNQTSMYLCASSSPYATIAGAGDTQYFGPGTRLTVL.